The rows below give T cell receptor beta chains drawn from one sample of a study of radiotherapy plus CTLA-4 blockade in lung cancer. Measured with immunoSEQ multiplex PCR; TCRdb has only the in-frame clones, and not every one. The data hold tens of thousands of clones, with roughly 80% observed a single time. The material was peripheral blood, obtained from a patient treated with radiotherapy plus ipilimumab. The source is a human donor with non-small cell lung cancer who had stable disease on radiotherapy plus ipilimumab. CDR3s include the opening cysteine and the closing phenylalanine or tryptophan. The D gene is left open where the match is weak. Clone size, where shown, is once, few, many, or a class for clones that have expanded.

clone_size j_call d_call v_call cdr3_nt cdr3_aa
NA TRBJ1-6 NA TRBV4-1 TGCGCCAGCAGCCAAGACGGAAGTTTCCTAAATTCACCCCTCCACTTT CASSQDGSFLNSPLHF
NA TRBJ1-1 NA TRBV30 TGTGCCTGGAGTGAAAATTTCAACACTGAAGCTTTCTTT CAWSENFNTEAFF
NA TRBJ1-1 NA TRBV5-1 TGCGCCAGCAGCTTTTCTGTTGGGGGGAACACTGAAGCTTTCTTT CASSFSVGGNTEAFF
NA TRBJ1-1 TRBD1 TRBV10-1 TGCGCCAGCAGTGAGAGGGGGCCCTACACTGAAGCTTTCTTT CASSERGPYTEAFF
NA TRBJ1-1 NA TRBV7-2 TGTGCCAGCAGCTATACCTCTAACACTGAAGCTTTCTTT CASSYTSNTEAFF
few TRBJ1-4 TRBD1 TRBV18 TGTGCCAGCTCACAAGGGACAGGGGTTGAAAAACTGTTTTTT CASSQGTGVEKLFF
NA TRBJ2-1 TRBD2 TRBV25-1 TGTGCCAGCAGGACTAGCGGGGGGCTCAATGAGCAGTTCTTC CASRTSGGLNEQFF
NA TRBJ1-3 TRBD1 TRBV5-6 TGTGCCAGCAGCCTGACAGGGACTGGAAACACCATATATTTT CASSLTGTGNTIYF
NA TRBJ2-2 TRBD1 TRBV7-2 TGTGCCAGCAGCTTAGTAGGGACAGGGTCCGGGGAGCTGTTTTTT CASSLVGTGSGELFF
NA TRBJ2-3 NA TRBV10-2 TGCGCCAGCAGCGAGCAGTGCACAGATACGCAGTATTTT CASSEQCTDTQYF
once TRBJ2-7 NA TRBV7-2 TGTGCCAGCAGCTCAAGGGGCCCCGCCAACCACTACGAGCAGTACTTC CASSSRGPANHYEQYF
NA TRBJ1-5 NA TRBV28 TGTGCCAGCAGCACCTTCCAGGGATTTGCGAGCAATCAGCCCCAGCATTTT CASSTFQGFASNQPQHF
NA TRBJ1-2 TRBD1 TRBV10-3 TGTGCCATCAGTACCGGACAGGGGGCTGTGGGCTACACCTTC CAISTGQGAVGYTF
NA TRBJ1-2 TRBD1 TRBV7-6 TGTGCCAGCAGCTCTTTCGACAGGGCCTATGGCTACACCTTC CASSSFDRAYGYTF
NA TRBJ1-2 TRBD1 TRBV2 TGTGCCAGCAGGATAAAAGGAGGGCAGGGGGCCACCTTC CASRIKGGQGATF
few TRBJ2-7 NA TRBV5-1 TGCGCCAGCAGCTTAAACACGGTGAATGGGGAGCAGTACTTC CASSLNTVNGEQYF
NA TRBJ1-2 NA TRBV29-1 TGCAGCGTTGAAGAAAAGATTAACTATGGCTACACCTTC CSVEEKINYGYTF
NA TRBJ1-6 NA TRBV7-6 TGTGCCAGCAGCTCTTTTTATTCACCCCTCCACTTT CASSSFYSPLHF
once TRBJ1-6 NA TRBV27 TGTGCCAGCCGTCCACCTTACAGGGATTCACCCCTCCACTTT CASRPPYRDSPLHF
NA TRBJ1-1 NA TRBV6-1 TGTGCCAGCAGAGCCGGGACAAGGTTTGAAGCTTTCTTT CASRAGTRFEAFF
NA TRBJ1-1 NA TRBV6-5 TGTGCCAGCAGTTACTCCGGGCACAACACTGAAGCTTTCTTT CASSYSGHNTEAFF
NA TRBJ1-6 TRBD1 TRBV18 TGTGCCAGCTCACTCAAGGGCCGGGGACAGGGGCAGTCACCCCTCCACTTT CASSLKGRGQGQSPLHF
NA TRBJ1-1 NA TRBV14 TGTGCCAGCAGCCAAGATACTTACCGGGACAAGCAAGCTTTCTTT CASSQDTYRDKQAFF
once TRBJ2-3 TRBD2 TRBV7-8 TGTGCCAGCAGCTTAGGGACTAGCGGGGGTTCGGGAGATACGCAGTATTTT CASSLGTSGGSGDTQYF
once TRBJ2-7 TRBD1 TRBV11-2 TGTGCCAGCGGACCGGGACAGACCTACGAGCAGTACTTC CASGPGQTYEQYF
few TRBJ2-1 NA TRBV5-1 TGCGCCAGCAGCCATCAGGAGGGGAATGAGCAGTTCTTC CASSHQEGNEQFF
few TRBJ1-5 TRBD1 TRBV6-5 TGTGCCAGCAGTTACTCTGGACAGGGGGGCAATCAGCCCCAGCATTTT CASSYSGQGGNQPQHF
NA TRBJ1-2 NA TRBV5-8 TGTGCCAGCACCCTGGGGAGGACTGGCTACACCTTC CASTLGRTGYTF
NA TRBJ1-1 NA TRBV9 TGTGCCAGCAGTGCGGGGCTGGAGAACACTGAAGCTTTCTTT CASSAGLENTEAFF
NA TRBJ2-2 NA TRBV7-8 TGTGCCAGCAGCTTCGGGGAGCTGTTTTTT CASSFGELFF
NA TRBJ1-5 NA TRBV7-2 TGTGCCAGCAGCCAGACAGTCACTCAGCCCCAGCATTTT CASSQTVTQPQHF
once TRBJ2-5 TRBD1 TRBV6-5 TGTGCCAGCAGCCCGAAGGGGACAGAACAGTACTTC CASSPKGTEQYF
few TRBJ1-6 NA TRBV6-5 TGTGCCAGCAGAACCAGGGGTAATTCACCCCTCCACTTT CASRTRGNSPLHF
NA TRBJ1-1 NA TRBV2 TGTGCCAGAAGGGAGTGGGACACTGAAGCTTTCTTT CARREWDTEAFF
NA TRBJ1-3 NA TRBV19 TGTGCCAGTAGTATTGCAGGGCGAGGTGGAAACACCATATATTTT CASSIAGRGGNTIYF
NA TRBJ1-6 NA TRBV13 TGTGCCAGCAGCTTAGCCGGTATAAATTCACCCCTCCACTTT CASSLAGINSPLHF
once TRBJ2-1 TRBD2 TRBV7-2 TGTGCCAGCAGCTGGACTAGCGGGGGTGAGCAGTTCTTC CASSWTSGGEQFF
NA TRBJ2-1 TRBD2 TRBV28 TGTGCCAGCACCGTTAGCGGGCCCCTCAATGAGCAGTTCTTC CASTVSGPLNEQFF
NA TRBJ1-2 NA TRBV11-2 TGTGCCAGCAGCTTAGATCACGTGTCCGCTTATGGCTACACCTTC CASSLDHVSAYGYTF
NA TRBJ1-2 NA TRBV2 TGTGCCAGCAGTGAAGCTGGCATAAGGGGCTATGGCTACACCTTC CASSEAGIRGYGYTF
NA TRBJ1-5 NA TRBV5-1 TGCGCCAGCAGCCTATCGGCGAATCAGCCCCAGCATTTT CASSLSANQPQHF
NA TRBJ1-2 NA TRBV7-2 TGTGCCAGCAGCTTAGAGGGCAGGGACAACTATGGCTACACCTTC CASSLEGRDNYGYTF
NA TRBJ1-2 TRBD1 TRBV2 TGTGCCAGCCCAGGAGCAGGGGGCAACTATGGCTACACCTTC CASPGAGGNYGYTF
NA TRBJ1-1 TRBD1 TRBV27 TGTGCCAGCAGTATACAGGGGGCCTCTAACACTGAAGCTTTCTTT CASSIQGASNTEAFF
NA TRBJ1-6 NA TRBV7-6 TGTGCCAGCAGTCCCAGGTTAGGGGCAGGAGGTTATTCACCCCTCCACTTT CASSPRLGAGGYSPLHF